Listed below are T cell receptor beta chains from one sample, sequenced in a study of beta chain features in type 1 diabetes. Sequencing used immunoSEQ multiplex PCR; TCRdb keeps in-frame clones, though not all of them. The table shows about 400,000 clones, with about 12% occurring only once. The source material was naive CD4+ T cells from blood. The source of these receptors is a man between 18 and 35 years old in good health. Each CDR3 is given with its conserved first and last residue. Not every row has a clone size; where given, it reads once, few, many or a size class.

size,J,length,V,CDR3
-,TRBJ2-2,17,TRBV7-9,CASRNRQGREGTGELFF
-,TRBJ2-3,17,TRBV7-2,CASSLTSGGASADTQYF
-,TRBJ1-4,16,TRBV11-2,CASSHGTGPTNEKLFF
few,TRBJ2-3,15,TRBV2,CASKKLAGGTDTQYF
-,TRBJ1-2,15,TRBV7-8,CASSSYRGANYGYTF
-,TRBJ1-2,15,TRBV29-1,CSVGSLDRVHYGYTF
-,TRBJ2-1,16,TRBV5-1,CASSLGQTSGSYEQFF
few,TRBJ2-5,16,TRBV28,CASSLSRGALGETQYF
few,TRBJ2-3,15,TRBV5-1,CASSLSGRATDTQYF
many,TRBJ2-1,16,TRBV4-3,CASSPAGLAGNNEQFF
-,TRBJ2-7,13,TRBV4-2,CASSTDRGPEQYF
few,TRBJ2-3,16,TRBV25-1,CASSGIRAGSTDTQYF
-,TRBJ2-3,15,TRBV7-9,CASSSGGTFTDTQYF
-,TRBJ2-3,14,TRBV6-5,CASRPGGHGDTQYF
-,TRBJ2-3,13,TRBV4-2,CASSPGLADTQYF
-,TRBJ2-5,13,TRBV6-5,CASRHGGLETQYF
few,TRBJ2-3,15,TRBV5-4,CASSLGQGDTDTQYF
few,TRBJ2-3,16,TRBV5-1,CASSLEGGLNTDTQYF
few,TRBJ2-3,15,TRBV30,CAWSRQGAHGDTQYF
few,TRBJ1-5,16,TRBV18,CASSPFYNRADQPQHF
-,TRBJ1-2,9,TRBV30,CAWGGGYTF
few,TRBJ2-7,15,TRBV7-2,CASSLDGGSGYEQYF
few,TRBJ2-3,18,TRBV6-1,CASSEGRLAGVYADTQYF
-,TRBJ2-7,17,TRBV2,CASSPPPRDRGLYEQYF
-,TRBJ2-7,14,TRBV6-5,CASSTHGLSYEQYF
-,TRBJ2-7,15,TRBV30,CAWSPGVAAVYEQYF